This T cell receptor beta chain was recovered during a study of shared clonotypes between healthy human individuals. Study-level results: A handful of donors showed sharing of around 5.3% of naive CD4 clonotypes. In contrast to clonotypes shared by all four donors, non-shared clonotypes had lower generation probabilities.

Sequencing used immunoSEQ multiplex PCR; TCRdb keeps in-frame clones, though not all of them. Counted here are millions of clones, about 95% occurring once; the ten biggest clones make up 0.13%. This clone was seen once. Antigen unknown. The sample has other DNA sequences that encode this CDR3 too. Trimming stripped 3 bases from V and 1 base from J, with 6 bases between. There are 13 residues in the CDR3. The germline gives CDR1 SGHAT, CDR2 FQNNGV. The sample taken for sequencing was naive CD4+ T cells sorted from blood. The subset is: CD45RA+ positively selected. The origin of this receptor is a man aged 18 to 29 in good health. V usage is TRBV11-2 and J usage is TRBJ1-1; D is ambiguous. This CDR3 reads CASSLGKNTEAFF. CDR3 DNA sequence: TGTGCCAGCAGCTTGGGGAAGAACACTGAAGCTTTCTTT.